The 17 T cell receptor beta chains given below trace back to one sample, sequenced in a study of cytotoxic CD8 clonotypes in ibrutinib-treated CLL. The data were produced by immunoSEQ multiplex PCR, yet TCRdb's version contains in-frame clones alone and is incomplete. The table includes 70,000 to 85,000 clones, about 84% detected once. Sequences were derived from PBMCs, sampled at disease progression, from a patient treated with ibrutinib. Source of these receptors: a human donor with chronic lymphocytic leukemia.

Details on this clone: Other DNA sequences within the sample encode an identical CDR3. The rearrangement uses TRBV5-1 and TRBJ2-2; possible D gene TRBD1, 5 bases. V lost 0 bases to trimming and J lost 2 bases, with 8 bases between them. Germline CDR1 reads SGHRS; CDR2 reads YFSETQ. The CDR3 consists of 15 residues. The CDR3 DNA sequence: TGCGCCAGCAGCTTGGTTCAGGGAAACACCGGGGAGCTGTTTTTT. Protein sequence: CASSLVQGNTGELFF.

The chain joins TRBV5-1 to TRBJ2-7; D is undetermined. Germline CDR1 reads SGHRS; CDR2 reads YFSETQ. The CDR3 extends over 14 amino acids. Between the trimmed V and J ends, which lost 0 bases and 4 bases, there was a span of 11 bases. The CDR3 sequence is CASSLGPGDYEQYF. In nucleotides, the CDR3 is TGCGCCAGCAGCTTGGGGCCTGGGGATTACGAGCAGTACTTC.

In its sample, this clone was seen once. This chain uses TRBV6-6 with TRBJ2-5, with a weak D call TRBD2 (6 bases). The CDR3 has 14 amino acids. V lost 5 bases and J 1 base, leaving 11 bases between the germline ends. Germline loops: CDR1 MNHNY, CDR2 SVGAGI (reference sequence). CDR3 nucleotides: TGTGCCAGCAGTAGGGGAGGAACCCAAGAGACCCAGTACTTC. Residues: CASSRGGTQETQYF.

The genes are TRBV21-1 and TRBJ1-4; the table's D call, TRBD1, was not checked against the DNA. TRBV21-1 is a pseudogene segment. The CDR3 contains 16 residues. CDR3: CASSKAQGMSNEKLFF. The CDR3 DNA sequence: TGTGCCAGCAGCAAAGCCCAGGGGATGTCTAATGAAAAACTGTTTTTT.

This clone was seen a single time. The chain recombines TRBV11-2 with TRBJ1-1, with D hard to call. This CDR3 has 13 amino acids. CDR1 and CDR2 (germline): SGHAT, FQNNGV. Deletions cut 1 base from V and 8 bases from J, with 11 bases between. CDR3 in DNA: TGTGCCAGCAGCTTAGGACGGATTCGAGAAGCTTTCTTT. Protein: CASSLGRIREAFF.

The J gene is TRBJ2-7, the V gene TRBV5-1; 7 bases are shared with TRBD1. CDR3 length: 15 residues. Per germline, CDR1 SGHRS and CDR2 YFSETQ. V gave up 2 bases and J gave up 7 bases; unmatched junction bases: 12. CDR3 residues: CASSLLGDRVREQYF. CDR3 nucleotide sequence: TGCGCCAGCAGCTTACTTGGCGACAGGGTACGGGAGCAGTACTTC.

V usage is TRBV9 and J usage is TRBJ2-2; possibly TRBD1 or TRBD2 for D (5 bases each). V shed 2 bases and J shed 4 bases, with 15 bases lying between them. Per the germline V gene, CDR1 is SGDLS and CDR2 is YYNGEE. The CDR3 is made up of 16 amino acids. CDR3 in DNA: TGTGCCAGCAGCGTTGTGGGACGGTCGGGCACCGGGGAGCTGTTTTTT. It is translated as CASSVVGRSGTGELFF.

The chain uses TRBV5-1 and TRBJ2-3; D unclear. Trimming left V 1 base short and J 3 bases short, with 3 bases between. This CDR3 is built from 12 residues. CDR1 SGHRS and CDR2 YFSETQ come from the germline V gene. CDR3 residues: CASSLSTDTQYF. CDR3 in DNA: TGCGCCAGCAGCTTGAGTACAGATACGCAGTATTTT.

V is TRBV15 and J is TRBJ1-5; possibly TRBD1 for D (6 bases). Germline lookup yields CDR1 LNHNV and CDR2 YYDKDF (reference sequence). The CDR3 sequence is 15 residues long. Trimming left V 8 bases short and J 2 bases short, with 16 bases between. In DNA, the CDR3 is TGTGCCACCGCCCTGGGGGCAACTGGCAATCAGCCCCAGCATTTT. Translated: CATALGATGNQPQHF.

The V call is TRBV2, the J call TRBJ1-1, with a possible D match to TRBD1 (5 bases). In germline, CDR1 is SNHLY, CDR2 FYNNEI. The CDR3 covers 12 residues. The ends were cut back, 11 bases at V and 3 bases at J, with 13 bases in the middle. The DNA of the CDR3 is TGTGCCGGCCGAAGGGGTTACACTGAAGCTTTCTTT. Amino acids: CAGRRGYTEAFF.

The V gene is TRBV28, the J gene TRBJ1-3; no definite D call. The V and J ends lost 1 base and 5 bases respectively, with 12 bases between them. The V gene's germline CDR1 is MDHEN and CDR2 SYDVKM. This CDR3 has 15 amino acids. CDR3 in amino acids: CASSLSRRERNTIYF. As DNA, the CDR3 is TGTGCCAGCAGTTTATCCCGACGGGAGCGAAACACCATATATTTT.

The CDR3 DNA is TGTGCCAGCAGCTTAGTGGCAGGGAGGGTACTGTTTTTT. Amino acid sequence: CASSLVAGRVLFF. The chain has TRBV7-2 and TRBJ1-4; tentatively, D is TRBD1 (5 bases). V gave up 1 base and J gave up 13 bases, with 13 bases separating them. CDR1 is SGHTA and CDR2 is FQGNSA in the germline V gene. The length of the CDR3 is 13 residues.

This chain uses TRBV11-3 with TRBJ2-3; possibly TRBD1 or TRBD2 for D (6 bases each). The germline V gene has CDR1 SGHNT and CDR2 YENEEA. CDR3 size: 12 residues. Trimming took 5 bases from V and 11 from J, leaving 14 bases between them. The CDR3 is CASSAIGGWQYF. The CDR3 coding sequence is TGTGCCAGCAGCGCAATAGGGGGGTGGCAGTATTTT.

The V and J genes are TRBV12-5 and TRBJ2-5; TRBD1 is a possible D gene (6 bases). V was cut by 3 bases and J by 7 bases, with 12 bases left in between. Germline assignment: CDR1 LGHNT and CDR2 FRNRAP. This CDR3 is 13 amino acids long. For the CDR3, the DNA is TGTGCTAGTGGTTTTGGAACAGGGACGACCCAGTACTTC. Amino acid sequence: CASGFGTGTTQYF.

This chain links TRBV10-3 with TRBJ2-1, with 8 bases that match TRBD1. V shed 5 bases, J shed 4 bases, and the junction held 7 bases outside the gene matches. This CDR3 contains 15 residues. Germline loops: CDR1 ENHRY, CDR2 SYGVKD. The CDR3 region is CAISISGTGYNEQFF. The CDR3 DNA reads TGTGCCATCAGTATTTCCGGGACAGGTTACAATGAGCAGTTCTTC.

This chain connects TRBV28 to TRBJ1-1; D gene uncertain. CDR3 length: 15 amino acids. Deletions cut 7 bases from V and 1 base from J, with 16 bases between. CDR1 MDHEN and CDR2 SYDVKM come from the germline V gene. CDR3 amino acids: CASTMGGISNTEAFF. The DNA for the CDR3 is TGTGCCAGCACCATGGGAGGCATTTCGAACACTGAAGCTTTCTTT.

The chain's CDR3 is CAVQSPISGNTIYF. The CDR3 bases are TGTGCCGTACAAAGCCCCATCTCTGGAAACACCATATATTTT. V is TRBV10-3 and J is TRBJ1-3; unclear D gene. There are 14 residues in the CDR3. The germline CDR1 and CDR2 sequences are ENHRY and SYGVKD. With 11 bases removed from V and 0 bases from J, the gap between germline ends came to 14 bases.